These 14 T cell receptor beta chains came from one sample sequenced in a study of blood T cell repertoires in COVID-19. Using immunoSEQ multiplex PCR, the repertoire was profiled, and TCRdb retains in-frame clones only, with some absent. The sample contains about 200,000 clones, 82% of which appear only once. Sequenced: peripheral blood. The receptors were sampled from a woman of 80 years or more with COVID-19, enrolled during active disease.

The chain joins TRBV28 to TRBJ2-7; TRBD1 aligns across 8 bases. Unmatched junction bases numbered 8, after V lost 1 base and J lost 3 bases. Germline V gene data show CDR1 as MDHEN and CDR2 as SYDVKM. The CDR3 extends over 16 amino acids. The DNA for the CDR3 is TGTGCCAGCAGTTTATCCGGGACAGGTGCCCTCTACGAGCAGTACTTC. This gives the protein CASSLSGTGALYEQYF.

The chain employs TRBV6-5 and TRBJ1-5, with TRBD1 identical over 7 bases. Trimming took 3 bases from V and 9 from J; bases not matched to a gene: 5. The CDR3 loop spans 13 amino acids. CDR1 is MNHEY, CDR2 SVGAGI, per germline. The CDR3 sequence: CASSYDRESPQHF. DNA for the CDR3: TGTGCCAGCAGTTATGACAGGGAGTCGCCCCAGCATTTT.

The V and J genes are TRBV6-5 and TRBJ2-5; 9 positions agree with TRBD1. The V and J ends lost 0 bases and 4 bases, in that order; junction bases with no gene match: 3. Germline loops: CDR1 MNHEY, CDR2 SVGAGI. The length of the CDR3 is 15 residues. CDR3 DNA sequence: TGTGCCAGCAGTTACTCCCGGACAGGGGTAGAGACCCAGTACTTC. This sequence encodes CASSYSRTGVETQYF.

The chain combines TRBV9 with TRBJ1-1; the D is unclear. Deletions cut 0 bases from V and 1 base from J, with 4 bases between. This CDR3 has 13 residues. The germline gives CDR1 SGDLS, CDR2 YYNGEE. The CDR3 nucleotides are TGTGCCAGCAGCGTAGCGGGGAACACTGAAGCTTTCTTT. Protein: CASSVAGNTEAFF.

CDR3 nucleotide sequence: TGTGCCAGCAGCTTAGATCCGGGGTTAGAGACCCAGTACTTC. This codes for CASSLDPGLETQYF. The chain combines TRBV7-9 with TRBJ2-5; perhaps TRBD2 as D (5 bases). This CDR3 is 14 amino acids long. Trimming shortened V by 1 base and J by 4 bases, and 10 bases separated the two germline ends. CDR1 and CDR2 (germline): SEHNR, FQNEAQ (reference sequence).

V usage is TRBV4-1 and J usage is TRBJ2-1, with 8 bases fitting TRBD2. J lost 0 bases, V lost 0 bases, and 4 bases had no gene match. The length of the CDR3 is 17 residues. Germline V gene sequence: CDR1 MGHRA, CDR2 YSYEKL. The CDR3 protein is CASSQEGAGDSYNEQFF. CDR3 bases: TGCGCCAGCAGCCAAGAAGGAGCGGGGGACTCCTACAATGAGCAGTTCTTC.

CDR3 nucleotide sequence: TGTGCCAGCAGCTCCGCCGTGGGCGTGCAGTACTTC. Protein product: CASSSAVGVQYF. The chain couples TRBV7-8 to TRBJ2-7; D unresolved. The germline V and J ends were trimmed by 4 bases and 9 bases, with 13 bases remaining between them. The CDR3 totals 12 residues. The germline CDR1 and CDR2 sequences are SGHVS and FQNEAQ.

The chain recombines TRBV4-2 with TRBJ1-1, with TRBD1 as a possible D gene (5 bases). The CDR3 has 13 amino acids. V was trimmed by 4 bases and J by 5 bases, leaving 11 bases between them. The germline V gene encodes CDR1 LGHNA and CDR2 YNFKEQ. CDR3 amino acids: CASSPGGLTEAFF. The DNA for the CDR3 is TGTGCCAGCAGCCCCGGGGGTTTGACTGAAGCTTTCTTT.

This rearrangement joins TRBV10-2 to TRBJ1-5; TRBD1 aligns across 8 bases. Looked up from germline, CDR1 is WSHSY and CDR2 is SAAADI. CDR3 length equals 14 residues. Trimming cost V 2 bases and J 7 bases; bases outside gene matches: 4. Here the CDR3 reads CASSEGQGNQPQHF. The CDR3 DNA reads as TGCGCCAGCAGTGAGGGACAGGGTAACCAGCCCCAGCATTTT.

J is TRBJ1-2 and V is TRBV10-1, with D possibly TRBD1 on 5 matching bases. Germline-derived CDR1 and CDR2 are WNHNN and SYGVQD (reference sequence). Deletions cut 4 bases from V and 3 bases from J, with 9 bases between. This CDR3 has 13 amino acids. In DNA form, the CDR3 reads TGCGCCAGCAGTGCAGACAGTGACTATGGCTACACCTTC. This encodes CASSADSDYGYTF.

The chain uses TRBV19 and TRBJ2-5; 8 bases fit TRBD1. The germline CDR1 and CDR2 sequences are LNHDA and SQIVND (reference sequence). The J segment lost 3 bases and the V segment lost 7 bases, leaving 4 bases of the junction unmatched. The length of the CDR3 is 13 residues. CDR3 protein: CASTGQGKETQYF. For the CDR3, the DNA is TGTGCCAGTACCGGACAGGGAAAAGAGACCCAGTACTTC.

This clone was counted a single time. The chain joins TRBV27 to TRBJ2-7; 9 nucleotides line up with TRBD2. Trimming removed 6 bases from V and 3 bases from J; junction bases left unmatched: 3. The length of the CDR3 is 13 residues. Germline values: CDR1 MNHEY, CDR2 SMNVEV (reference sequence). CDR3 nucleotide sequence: TGTGCCAGCAGAATTAGCGGGAGCTACGAGCAGTACTTC. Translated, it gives CASRISGSYEQYF.

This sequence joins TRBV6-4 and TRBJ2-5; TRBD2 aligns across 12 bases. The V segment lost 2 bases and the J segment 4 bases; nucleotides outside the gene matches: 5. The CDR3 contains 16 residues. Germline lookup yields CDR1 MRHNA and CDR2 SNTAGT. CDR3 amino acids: CASSDPTSGRRETQYF. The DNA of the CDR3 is TGTGCCAGCAGTGACCCGACTAGCGGGAGAAGAGAGACCCAGTACTTC.

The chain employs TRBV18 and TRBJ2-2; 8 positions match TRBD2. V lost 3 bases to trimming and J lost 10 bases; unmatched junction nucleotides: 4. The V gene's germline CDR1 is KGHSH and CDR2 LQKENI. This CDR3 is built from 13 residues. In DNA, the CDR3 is TGTGCCAGCTCACCGGGACTAGACGAGGAGCTGTTTTTT. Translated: CASSPGLDEELFF.